This T cell receptor beta chain was sequenced for a study of CXCR3-negative and CXCR3-positive naive CD8 T cells. The study's findings and limits: Memory, not naive, CXCR3-negative and CXCR3-positive cells differed in TRBV-TRBJ usage.

A note on this clonotype: The antigen remains undetermined.

TRB cDNA libraries were made by UMI-labeled 5' RACE. TCRdb re-called the 5' RACE reads; one entry per CDR3 protein, DNA not given. The repertoire shows 45,000 or so distinct CDR3 sequences; the top ten hold over 12%. Sequencing was performed on memory CD8+ T cells from blood. The TCR sequence derives from a human donor in good health. Some clones in this sample may be carry-over from other donors' samples.

CDR3 amino acids: CSASRPSGPHEQFF. The genes are TRBV20-1 and TRBJ2-1; TCRdb returns TRBD2, unconfirmable since there is no DNA. The germline V gene encodes CDR1 DFQATT and CDR2 SNEGSKA (reference sequence). The length of the CDR3 is 14 residues.